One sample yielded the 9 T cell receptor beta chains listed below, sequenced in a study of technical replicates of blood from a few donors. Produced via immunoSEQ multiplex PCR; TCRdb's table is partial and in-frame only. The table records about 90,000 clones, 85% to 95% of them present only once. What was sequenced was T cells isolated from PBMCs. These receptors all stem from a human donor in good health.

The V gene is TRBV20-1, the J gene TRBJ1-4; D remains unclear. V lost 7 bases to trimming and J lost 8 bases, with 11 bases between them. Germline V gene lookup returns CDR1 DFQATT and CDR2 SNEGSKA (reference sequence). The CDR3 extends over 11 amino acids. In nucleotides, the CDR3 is TGCAGTGTTTTGTCTCGGGAAAAACTGTTTTTT. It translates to CSVLSREKLFF.

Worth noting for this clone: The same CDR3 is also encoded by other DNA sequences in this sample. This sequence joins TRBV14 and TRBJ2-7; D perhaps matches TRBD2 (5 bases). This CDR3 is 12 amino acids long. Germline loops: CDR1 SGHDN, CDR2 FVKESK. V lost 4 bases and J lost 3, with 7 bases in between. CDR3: CASSRGYYEQYF. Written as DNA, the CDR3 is TGTGCCAGCAGCCGAGGGTACTACGAGCAGTACTTC.

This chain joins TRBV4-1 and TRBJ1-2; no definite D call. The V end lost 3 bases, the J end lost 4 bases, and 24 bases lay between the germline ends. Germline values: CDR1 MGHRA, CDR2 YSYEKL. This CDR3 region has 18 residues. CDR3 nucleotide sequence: TGCGCCAGCAGCCAGATAGCGTCTGCCGATTACGTCGGCTATGGCTACACCTTC. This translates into CASSQIASADYVGYGYTF.

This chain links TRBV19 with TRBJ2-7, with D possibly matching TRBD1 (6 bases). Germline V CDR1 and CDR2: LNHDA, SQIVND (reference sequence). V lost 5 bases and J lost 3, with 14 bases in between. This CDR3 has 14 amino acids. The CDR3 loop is CASSGPGTIYEQYF. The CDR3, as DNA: TGTGCCAGTAGTGGACCAGGGACAATCTACGAGCAGTACTTC.

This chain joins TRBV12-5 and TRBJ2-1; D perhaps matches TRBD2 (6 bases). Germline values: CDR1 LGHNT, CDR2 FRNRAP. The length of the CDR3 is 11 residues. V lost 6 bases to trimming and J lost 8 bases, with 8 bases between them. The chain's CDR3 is CASGPSDEQFF. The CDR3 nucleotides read TGTGCTAGTGGCCCTAGCGATGAGCAGTTCTTC.

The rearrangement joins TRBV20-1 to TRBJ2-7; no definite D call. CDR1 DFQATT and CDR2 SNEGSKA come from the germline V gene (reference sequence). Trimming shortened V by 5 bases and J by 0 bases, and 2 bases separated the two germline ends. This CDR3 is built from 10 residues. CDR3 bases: TGCAGTGCTTACTCCTACGAGCAGTACTTC. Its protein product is CSAYSYEQYF.

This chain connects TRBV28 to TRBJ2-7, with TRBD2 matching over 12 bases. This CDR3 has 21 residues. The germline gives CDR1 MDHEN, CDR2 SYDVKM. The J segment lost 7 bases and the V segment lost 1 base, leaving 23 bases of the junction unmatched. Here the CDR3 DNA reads TGTGCCAGCAGTTTATTAAGGTCGACTAGCGGGAGTTCATTCTCAAGGGGAGAGCAGTACTTC. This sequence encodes CASSLLRSTSGSSFSRGEQYF. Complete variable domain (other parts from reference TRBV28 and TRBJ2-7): DVKVTQSSRYLVKRTGEKVFLECVQDMDHENMFWYRQDPGLGLRLIYFSYDVKMKEKGDIPEGYSVSREKKERFSLILESASTNQTSMYLCASSLLRSTSGSSFSRGEQYFGPGTRLTVT.

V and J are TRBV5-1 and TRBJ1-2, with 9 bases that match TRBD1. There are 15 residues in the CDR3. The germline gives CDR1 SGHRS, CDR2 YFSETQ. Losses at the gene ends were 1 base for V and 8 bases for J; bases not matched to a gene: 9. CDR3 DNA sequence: TGCGCCAGCAGCTTGAACCCACAGGGGGCGCAGGGCTACACCTTC. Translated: CASSLNPQGAQGYTF.

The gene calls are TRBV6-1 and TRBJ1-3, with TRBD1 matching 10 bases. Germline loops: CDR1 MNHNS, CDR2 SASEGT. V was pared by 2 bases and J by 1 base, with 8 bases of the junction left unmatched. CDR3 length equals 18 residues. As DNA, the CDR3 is TGTGCCAGCAGTGAAAATTTATGGACAGGGGGTTCTGGAAACACCATATATTTT. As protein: CASSENLWTGGSGNTIYF.